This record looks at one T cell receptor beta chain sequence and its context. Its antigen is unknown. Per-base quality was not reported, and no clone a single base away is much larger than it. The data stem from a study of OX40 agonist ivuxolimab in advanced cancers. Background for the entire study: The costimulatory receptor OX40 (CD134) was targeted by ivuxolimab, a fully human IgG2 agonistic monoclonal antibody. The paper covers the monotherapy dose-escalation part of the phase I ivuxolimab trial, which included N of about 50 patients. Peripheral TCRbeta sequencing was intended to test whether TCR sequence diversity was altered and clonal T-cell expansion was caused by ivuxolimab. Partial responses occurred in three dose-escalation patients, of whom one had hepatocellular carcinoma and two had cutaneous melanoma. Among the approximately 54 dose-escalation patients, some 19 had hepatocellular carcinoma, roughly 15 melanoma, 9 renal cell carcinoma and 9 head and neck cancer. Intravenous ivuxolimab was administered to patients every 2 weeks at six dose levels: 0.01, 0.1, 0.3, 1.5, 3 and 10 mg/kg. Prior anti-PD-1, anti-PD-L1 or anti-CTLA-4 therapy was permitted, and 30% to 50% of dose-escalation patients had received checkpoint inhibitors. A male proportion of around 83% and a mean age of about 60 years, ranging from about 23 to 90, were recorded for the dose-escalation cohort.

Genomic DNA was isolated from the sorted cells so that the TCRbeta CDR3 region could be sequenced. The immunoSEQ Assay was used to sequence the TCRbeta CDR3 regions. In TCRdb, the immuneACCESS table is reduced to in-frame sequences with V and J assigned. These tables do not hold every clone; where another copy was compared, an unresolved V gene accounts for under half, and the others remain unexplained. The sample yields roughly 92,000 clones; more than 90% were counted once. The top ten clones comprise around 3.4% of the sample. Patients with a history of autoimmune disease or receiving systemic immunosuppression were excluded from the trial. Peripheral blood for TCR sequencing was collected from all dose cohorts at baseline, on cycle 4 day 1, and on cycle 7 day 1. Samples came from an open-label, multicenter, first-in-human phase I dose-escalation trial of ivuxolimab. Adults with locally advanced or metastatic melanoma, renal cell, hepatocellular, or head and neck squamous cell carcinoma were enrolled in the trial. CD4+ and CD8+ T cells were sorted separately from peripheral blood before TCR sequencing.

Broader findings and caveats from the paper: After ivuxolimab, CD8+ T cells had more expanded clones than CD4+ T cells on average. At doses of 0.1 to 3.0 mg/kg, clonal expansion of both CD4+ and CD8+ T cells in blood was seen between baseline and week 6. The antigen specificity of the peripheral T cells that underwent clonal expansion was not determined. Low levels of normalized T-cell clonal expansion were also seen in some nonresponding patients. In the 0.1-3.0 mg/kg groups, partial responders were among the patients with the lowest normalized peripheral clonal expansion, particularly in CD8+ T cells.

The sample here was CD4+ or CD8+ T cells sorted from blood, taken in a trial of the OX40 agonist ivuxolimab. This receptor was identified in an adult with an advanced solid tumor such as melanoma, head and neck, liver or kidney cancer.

The DNA is as follows: TGTGCCAGTAGTATAGCACTAGCGGGGGCCTACGAGCAGTACTTC. Its protein reads: CASSIALAGAYEQYF. The sequence joins TRBV19 to TRBJ2-7, and TRBD2 aligns with 11 junction nucleotides. Clipping removes 1 base from V and 2 bases from J, with 1 as the unmatched junction base count. CDR1 and CDR2 are drawn from the germline V gene (reference sequence): LNHDA, SQIVND. The CDR3 measures 15 amino acids from cysteine to phenylalanine. The read is trimmed to its CDR3 DNA, 45 bases read in frame from base 1.